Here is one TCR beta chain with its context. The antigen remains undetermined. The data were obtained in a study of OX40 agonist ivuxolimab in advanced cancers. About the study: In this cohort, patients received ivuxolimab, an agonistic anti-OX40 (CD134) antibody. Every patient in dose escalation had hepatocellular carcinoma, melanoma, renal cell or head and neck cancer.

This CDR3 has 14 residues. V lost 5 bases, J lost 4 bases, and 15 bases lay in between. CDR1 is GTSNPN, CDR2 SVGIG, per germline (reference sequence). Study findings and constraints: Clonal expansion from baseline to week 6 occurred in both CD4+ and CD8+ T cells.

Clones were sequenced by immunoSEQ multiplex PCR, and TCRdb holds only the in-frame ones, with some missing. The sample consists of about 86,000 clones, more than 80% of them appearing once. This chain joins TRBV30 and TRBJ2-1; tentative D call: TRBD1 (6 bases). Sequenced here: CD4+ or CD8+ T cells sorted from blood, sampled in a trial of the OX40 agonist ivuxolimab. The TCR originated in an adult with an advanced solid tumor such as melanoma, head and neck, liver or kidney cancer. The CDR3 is CAWVGASRYNEQFF. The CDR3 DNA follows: TGTGCCTGGGTGGGGGCTAGCCGATACAATGAGCAGTTCTTC.